Listed below are T cell receptor beta chains from one sample, sequenced in a study of response to subunit inactivated influenza vaccine. From the RT-PCR reads, TCRdb called clonotypes with MiXCR, one entry per CDR3 protein. The repertoire holds more than 150,000 distinct CDR3 sequences, with around a tenth as singletons. The starting material was non-naive T cells sorted from PBMCs, obtained on the day of vaccination. The receptors were gathered from a man aged 45 to 65 who received an inactivated influenza vaccine. The CDR3 runs from the conserved cysteine through the conserved F or W. The D gene is left open where the match is weak. For some rows the clone size is stated as once, few or many, or as a class when expanded; others skip it.

abundance | j_gene | d_gene | v_gene | CDR3aa
- | TRBJ2-7 | - | TRBV12-3/TRBV12-4 | CASSLRVGPSEQYF
few | TRBJ2-1 | - | TRBV12-3/TRBV12-4 | CASSFGGRDEQFF
- | TRBJ2-7 | TRBD2 | TRBV20-1 | CSARLLPAGVPEQYF
- | TRBJ1-5 | TRBD1 | TRBV10-3 | CAISERGQSNQPQHF
- | TRBJ2-5 | - | TRBV4-2 | CASSQVIRETQYF
- | TRBJ2-7 | - | TRBV7-6 | CASSFDPTGGPYEQYF
many | TRBJ2-1 | - | TRBV15 | CATSSSGDEQFF
few | TRBJ1-2 | TRBD1 | TRBV6-1 | CASSDGQGLGYGYTF
many | TRBJ2-7 | - | TRBV6-5 | CASSYSSGPPPYEQYF
many | TRBJ1-6 | - | TRBV9 | CASSPFLTATADLHF
few | TRBJ2-7 | TRBD2 | TRBV30 | CAWSPTRAGGRYEQYF
few | TRBJ2-1 | TRBD2 | TRBV19 | CASSIDLPSGSYNEQFF
few | TRBJ2-3 | - | TRBV6-2/TRBV6-3 | CASCGSVEADTQYF
- | TRBJ2-6 | - | TRBV7-9 | CASPRQPSGANVLTF
many | TRBJ2-1 | - | TRBV29-1 | CSVRPGATYEQFF
many | TRBJ2-2 | TRBD2 | TRBV10-3 | CASGLAGMAGELFF
few | TRBJ1-1 | - | TRBV5-6 | CASSLSSGNTEAFF
many | TRBJ2-5 | TRBD2 | TRBV7-3 | CASSLQREETQYF